One sample yielded the 32 T cell receptor beta chains listed below, sequenced in a study of blood T cell repertoires in COVID-19. Libraries were prepared by immunoSEQ multiplex PCR; TCRdb keeps only in-frame clonotypes and omits some of them. The data hold about 180,000 clones, with roughly 86% observed a single time. The source material was PBMCs or T cells enriched from blood (not recorded which). These receptor sequences come from a woman between 25 and 40 years old who had recovered from COVID-19.

This clone occurred once. The V gene is TRBV5-1, the J gene TRBJ2-6; possible D gene TRBD1, 6 bases. Germline loops: CDR1 SGHRS, CDR2 YFSETQ. V was shortened by 1 base and J by 1 base, with 12 bases between the two germline ends. The length of the CDR3 is 17 residues. CDR3 in amino acids: CASSLTGPPSGANVLTF. CDR3 coding DNA: TGCGCCAGCAGCTTGACAGGGCCCCCTTCTGGGGCCAACGTCCTGACTTTC.

The CDR3 is CASSQDRSAFGNEQYF. The CDR3 DNA reads as TGCGCCAGCAGCCAAGACAGGTCTGCGTTCGGCAACGAGCAGTACTTC. The rearrangement links TRBV4-1 to TRBJ2-7; D call uncertain. The V end lost 0 bases, the J end lost 5 bases, and 17 bases lay between the germline ends. CDR3 length equals 16 residues. The germline CDR1 and CDR2 sequences are MGHRA and YSYEKL.

This chain links TRBV6-2 or TRBV6-3 with TRBJ2-2; TRBD2 aligns across 11 bases. CDR3 length: 15 residues. Losses at the gene ends were 6 bases for V and 2 bases for J; bases not matched to a gene: 2. Germline-derived CDR1 and CDR2 are MNHEY and SVGEGT. CDR3 residues: CASSGTSGNTGELFF. For the CDR3, the DNA is TGTGCCAGCAGCGGGACTAGCGGAAACACCGGGGAGCTGTTTTTT.

The table lists this clone with a count of one. This chain joins TRBV28 and TRBJ2-1; 8 positions agree with TRBD2. Germline trimming cut 3 bases from V and 13 bases from J; bases unmatched to any gene: 5. The CDR3 sequence is 12 residues long. CDR1 is MDHEN, CDR2 SYDVKM, per germline. For the CDR3, the DNA is TGTGCCAGCAGTTTCAGCGGGAGAGAACAGTTCTTC. Its protein product is CASSFSGREQFF.

The V gene is TRBV28, the J gene TRBJ2-1, with D unclear. CDR3 size: 15 residues. V gave up 2 bases and J gave up 2 bases, with 10 bases separating them. CDR1 is MDHEN and CDR2 is SYDVKM in the germline V gene. CDR3 DNA: TGTGCCAGCAGTTTAGATGGTGCAGCCTACAATGAGCAGTTCTTC. Its translation: CASSLDGAAYNEQFF.

The V call is TRBV28, the J call TRBJ1-3; D gene unclear. V lost 5 bases and J lost 4, with 6 bases in between. The CDR3 extends over 12 amino acids. The germline gives CDR1 MDHEN, CDR2 SYDVKM. The DNA for the CDR3 is TGTGCCAGCAGTGGAGAGGGAAACACCATATATTTT. Its protein is CASSGEGNTIYF.

In DNA, the CDR3 is TGTGCCAGCCATGAACTAGCGGGGAGGCAGGATACGCAGTATTTT. Protein: CASHELAGRQDTQYF. The chain carries TRBV2 and TRBJ2-3; 10 nucleotides align to TRBD2. The germline V gene has CDR1 SNHLY and CDR2 FYNNEI. The CDR3 is 15 residues long. Germline trimming cut 8 bases from V and 6 bases from J; bases unmatched to any gene: 11.

The chain joins TRBV5-4 to TRBJ1-2; D uncertain. Germline V gene sequence: CDR1 SGHNT, CDR2 YYREEE (reference sequence). There are 14 residues in the CDR3. The ends were cut back, 6 bases at V and 5 bases at J, with 17 bases in the middle. CDR3 residues: CASTLNPDPYGYTF. The DNA of the CDR3 is TGTGCCAGCACCCTAAACCCCGATCCGTATGGCTACACCTTC.

The chain carries TRBV27 and TRBJ2-3; 8 bases fit TRBD1. V was pared by 5 bases and J by 2 bases, with 9 bases of the junction left unmatched. Germline CDR1 and CDR2: MNHEY and SMNVEV (reference sequence). This CDR3 spans 16 amino acids. The chain's CDR3 is CASSLLDRVATDTQYF. In DNA form, the CDR3 reads TGTGCCAGCAGTCTCCTGGACAGGGTGGCCACAGATACGCAGTATTTT.

In its sample, this clone was seen once. The rearrangement uses TRBV20-1 and TRBJ2-7; D may be TRBD2 (5 bases). The CDR3 extends over 11 amino acids. V gave up 4 bases and J gave up 3 bases, with 7 bases separating them. Germline V lookup: CDR1 DFQATT, CDR2 SNEGSKA (reference sequence). The CDR3 nucleotides are TGCAGTGCTATCCGGGACTACGAGCAGTACTTC. This codes for CSAIRDYEQYF.

The chain has TRBV5-1 and TRBJ2-7; 7 bases map to TRBD2. Looked up from germline, CDR1 is SGHRS and CDR2 is YFSETQ. The length of the CDR3 is 13 residues. The ends lost 8 bases at V and 0 bases at J; junction bases unmatched: 5. CDR3 amino acids: CARWSGASYEQYF. CDR3 coding DNA: TGCGCCAGATGGAGCGGGGCCTCCTACGAGCAGTACTTC.

The V and J genes are TRBV29-1 and TRBJ1-1, with 9 bases lining up with TRBD1. The J segment lost 2 bases and the V segment lost 3 bases, leaving 7 bases of the junction unmatched. Germline V gives CDR1 SQVTM, CDR2 ANQGSEA. This CDR3 spans 15 amino acids. The CDR3 loop reads CSVETGGGLNTEAFF. The DNA for the CDR3 is TGCAGCGTTGAGACAGGGGGAGGGCTCAACACTGAAGCTTTCTTT. Variable domain in full (rest from reference TRBV29-1 and TRBJ1-1): SAVISQKPSRDICQRGTSLTIQCQVDSQVTMMFWYRQQPGQSLTLIATANQGSEATYESGFVIDKFPISRPNLTFSTLTVSNMSPEDSSIYLCSVETGGGLNTEAFFGQGTRLTVV.

The genes are TRBV6-2 or TRBV6-3 and TRBJ2-1; TRBD2 aligns across 8 bases. The J segment lost 3 bases and the V segment lost 0 bases, leaving 1 base of the junction unmatched. Germline V gene sequence: CDR1 MNHEY, CDR2 SVGEGT. This CDR3 has 15 amino acids. The DNA for the CDR3 is TGTGCCAGCAGTTACTCAGCGGGAGACTACAATGAGCAGTTCTTC. Its translation: CASSYSAGDYNEQFF.

This clone showed up just a few times. The chain's CDR3 is CASSKTQLHEKLFF. CDR3 bases: TGTGCCAGTAGTAAAACACAGCTACATGAAAAACTGTTTTTT. J is TRBJ1-4 and V is TRBV19; D gene unclear. With 4 bases removed from V and 6 bases from J, the gap between germline ends came to 12 bases. Germline lookup yields CDR1 LNHDA and CDR2 SQIVND (reference sequence). There are 14 residues in the CDR3.

The chain links TRBV4-1 to TRBJ1-4; possibly TRBD1 for D (5 bases). CDR1 and CDR2 (germline): MGHRA, YSYEKL. Trimming stripped 1 base from V and 7 bases from J, with 10 bases between. The CDR3 consists of 14 residues. The CDR3 loop reads CASSQGDGGEKLFF. CDR3 in DNA: TGCGCCAGCAGCCAAGGTGACGGGGGTGAAAAACTGTTTTTT.

This clone was observed a single time. This chain links TRBV5-1 with TRBJ1-1; TRBD1 matches at 11 bases. The V segment lost 3 bases and the J segment 2 bases; nucleotides outside the gene matches: 6. The CDR3 extends over 16 amino acids. Germline CDR1 and CDR2: SGHRS and YFSETQ. Here the CDR3 reads CASSSGQGGGNTEAFF. The CDR3, as DNA: TGCGCCAGCAGCTCGGGACAGGGGGGTGGAAACACTGAAGCTTTCTTT.

This clone is a singleton in its sample. This chain uses TRBV19 with TRBJ2-1; D is perhaps TRBD2 (6 bases). The CDR3 sequence is 14 residues long. V lost 4 bases and J 4 bases, leaving 11 bases between the germline ends. Germline V gene data show CDR1 as LNHDA and CDR2 as SQIVND (reference sequence). This chain's CDR3 is CASSTWEDYNEQFF. CDR3 nucleotides: TGTGCCAGTAGTACTTGGGAGGATTACAATGAGCAGTTCTTC.

The rearrangement links TRBV14 to TRBJ2-1, with unresolved D. Trimming removed 1 base from V and 9 bases from J, with 13 bases in between. The CDR3 covers 14 residues. Germline CDR1 and CDR2: SGHDN and FVKESK. CDR3 coding DNA: TGTGCCAGCAGCCAAGTTTTACTCCCCCGTGAGCAGTTCTTC. This gives the protein CASSQVLLPREQFF.

The chain combines TRBV7-2 with TRBJ2-1; TRBD2 matches at 9 bases. The V and J ends lost 1 base and 4 bases, in that order; junction bases with no gene match: 2. The germline gives CDR1 SGHTA, CDR2 FQGNSA. The CDR3 loop spans 15 amino acids. CDR3 in amino acids: CASSLGAGGYNEQFF. In DNA form, the CDR3 reads TGTGCCAGCAGCTTAGGAGCGGGAGGATACAATGAGCAGTTCTTC.

In nucleotides, the CDR3 is TGTGCCAGCAGCTTAACGGGGTCCATTCAGTACTTC. It encodes CASSLTGSIQYF. V usage is TRBV7-9 and J usage is TRBJ2-4; possibly TRBD2 for D (5 bases). CDR3 length: 12 amino acids. Trimming shortened V by 2 bases and J by 9 bases, and 8 bases separated the two germline ends. Germline values: CDR1 SEHNR, CDR2 FQNEAQ (reference sequence).

The V call is TRBV18, the J call TRBJ2-1; a possible D gene is TRBD2 (7 bases). The germline V gene encodes CDR1 KGHSH and CDR2 LQKENI. The CDR3 covers 18 residues. Trimming removed 2 bases at V and 6 bases at J, with 23 bases between. The CDR3 sequence: CASSPIVGLGGIGNEQFF. CDR3 nucleotides: TGTGCCAGCTCACCAATTGTAGGACTAGGGGGGATCGGCAATGAGCAGTTCTTC.

The chain is built from TRBV9 and TRBJ1-4, with a weak D call TRBD1 (5 bases). Trimming cost V 0 bases and J 9 bases, with 12 bases left between them. Germline V gene lookup returns CDR1 SGDLS and CDR2 YYNGEE. The CDR3 is 14 residues long. This CDR3 is CASSVEGGGKKLFF. The CDR3 region has the DNA TGTGCCAGCAGCGTAGAGGGCGGGGGGAAAAAACTGTTTTTT.

The V gene is TRBV10-2, the J gene TRBJ2-7; 10 nucleotides match TRBD2. Losses at the gene ends were 6 bases for V and 4 bases for J; bases not matched to a gene: 6. The CDR3 length is 14 residues. CDR1 WSHSY and CDR2 SAAADI come from the germline V gene. The CDR3 sequence is CASREFSGRYEQYF. CDR3 nucleotide sequence: TGCGCCAGCAGAGAATTTAGCGGGAGGTACGAGCAGTACTTC.

V gene TRBV7-2 combines with J gene TRBJ1-1, with 7 positions matching TRBD1. V shed 1 base and J 2 bases; nucleotides not matched to a gene: 13. This CDR3 contains 18 residues. Germline V gene lookup returns CDR1 SGHTA and CDR2 FQGNSA. CDR3 region: CASSLVGGQAGGNTEAFF. CDR3 in DNA: TGTGCCAGCAGCTTAGTAGGTGGACAGGCCGGGGGAAACACTGAAGCTTTCTTT.

The chain employs TRBV2 and TRBJ1-1, with D possibly being TRBD1 (6 bases). Between the trimmed V and J ends, which lost 1 base and 5 bases, there was a span of 14 bases. The germline gives CDR1 SNHLY, CDR2 FYNNEI. CDR3 length equals 15 residues. The CDR3 bases are TGTGCCAGCAGTGAAGGGACAGTAGGTTGGACTGAAGCTTTCTTT. This sequence encodes CASSEGTVGWTEAFF.

V gene TRBV6-1 combines with J gene TRBJ1-6, with 10 bases fitting TRBD1. CDR3 size: 16 residues. Germline V gives CDR1 MNHNS, CDR2 SASEGT. The V and J ends lost 1 base and 9 bases, in that order; junction bases with no gene match: 6. The CDR3 sequence: CASSEGGDRGFSPLHF. CDR3 bases: TGTGCCAGCAGTGAAGGTGGGGACAGGGGATTTTCACCCCTCCACTTT.

The rearrangement joins TRBV23-1 to TRBJ2-4, with 7 nucleotides matching TRBD1. TRBV23-1 is an open reading frame whose function is uncertain. Trimming at V came to 3 bases and at J to 6 bases, leaving 14 bases not matched to a gene. This CDR3 has 17 residues. CDR3 in DNA: TGCGCCAGCAGTCAGCACCTACAGGGGCGACTCGGAAACATTCAGTACTTC. Translated, it gives CASSQHLQGRLGNIQYF.

The chain recombines TRBV7-6 with TRBJ2-1; D is perhaps TRBD2 (5 bases). Trimming took off 1 base at V and 0 bases at J, with 10 bases between the two ends. CDR3 length: 16 residues. The germline V gene has CDR1 SGHVS and CDR2 FNYEAQ. As DNA, the CDR3 is TGTGCCAGCAGCTTAGGGCTAGGGAGCTCCTACAATGAGCAGTTCTTC. This gives the protein CASSLGLGSSYNEQFF.

The chain links TRBV27 to TRBJ2-1; 16 bases are a match to TRBD2. The germline V gene encodes CDR1 MNHEY and CDR2 SMNVEV (reference sequence). V was clipped by 6 bases and J by 3 bases; unmatched bases: 8. This CDR3 has 18 amino acids. This chain's CDR3 is CASSPGLAGGTGYNEQFF. The DNA of the CDR3 is TGTGCCAGCAGCCCGGGACTAGCGGGAGGGACGGGCTACAATGAGCAGTTCTTC.

The rearrangement uses TRBV10-1 and TRBJ2-2, with 10 bases matching TRBD2. The CDR3 length is 16 residues. Looked up from germline, CDR1 is WNHNN and CDR2 is SYGVQD (reference sequence). J lost 4 bases, V lost 4 bases, and 6 bases had no gene match. The CDR3 DNA is TGCGCCAGCAGTGCTAGCGGGAGTAGGGGCACCGGGGAGCTGTTTTTT. Its protein product is CASSASGSRGTGELFF.

The chain carries TRBV5-6 and TRBJ2-2; TRBD1 matches at 9 bases. Germline V CDR1 and CDR2: SGHDT, YYEEEE. This CDR3 is 15 amino acids long. Unmatched junction bases numbered 1, after V lost 2 bases and J lost 2 bases. CDR3 loop: CASSFTGGNTGELFF. The CDR3 DNA is TGTGCCAGCAGCTTCACAGGGGGCAACACCGGGGAGCTGTTTTTT.

This chain uses TRBV18 with TRBJ1-1; weak D call: TRBD1 (6 bases). V was cut by 1 base and J by 8 bases, with 11 bases left in between. Germline CDR1 reads KGHSH; CDR2 reads LQKENI. The CDR3 is made up of 13 amino acids. This chain's CDR3 is CASSPRQVLEAFF. Here the CDR3 DNA reads TGTGCCAGCTCACCACGACAGGTATTGGAAGCTTTCTTT.